These 21 T cell receptor beta chains originate from one sample sequenced in a study of identical twins. TCRdb fed the 5' RACE reads into MiXCR, producing one record per CDR3 protein. The sample gives under 250,000 distinct CDR3 sequences, 6% to 8% of which show up once; over 5% is in the top ten. This sample was also put to use in a study of yellow fever vaccine responses in identical twins.

The sample taken for sequencing was CD8+ T cells sorted from blood. The source of these receptors is a woman aged 18 to 35 in good health.

This clonotype was seen ten or more times. The chain has TRBV5-1 and TRBJ1-6; D unresolved. V was shortened by 0 bases and J by 9 bases, with 13 bases between the two germline ends. Per the germline V gene, CDR1 is SGHRS and CDR2 is YFSETQ. This CDR3 is built from 15 residues. CDR3 loop: CASSLDSSKSSPLHF. CDR3 coding DNA: TGCGCCAGCAGCTTGGACAGCTCCAAATCTTCACCCCTCCACTTT.

This clonotype was found a few times. The rearrangement joins TRBV20-1 to TRBJ2-7; 12 bases map to TRBD2. Losses at the gene ends were 2 bases for V and 2 bases for J; bases not matched to a gene: 19. The CDR3 covers 20 residues. Germline-derived CDR1 and CDR2 are DFQATT and SNEGSKA (reference sequence). Here the CDR3 DNA reads TGCAGTGCTAGAAGCTCGCGGACTAGCGGGGCGTACCTATTTCCCTACGAGCAGTACGTC. It yields the protein CSARSSRTSGAYLFPYEQYV.

This clonotype was seen at least ten times. The CDR3 bases are TGTGCCAGCAGCATAGCGGGAGCCATCTACAATGAGCAGTTCTTC. Protein sequence: CASSIAGAIYNEQFF. The J gene is TRBJ2-1, the V gene TRBV12-3 or TRBV12-4; 9 bases fit TRBD2. This CDR3 spans 15 amino acids. Trimming took 6 bases from V and 3 from J; bases not matched to a gene: 6.

This clonotype was observed many times. The gene calls are TRBV4-1 and TRBJ2-3; TRBD2 agrees at 12 bases. There are 17 residues in the CDR3. Per the germline V gene, CDR1 is MGHRA and CDR2 is YSYEKL. V lost 0 bases to trimming and J lost 4 bases; unmatched junction nucleotides: 5. CDR3 in amino acids: CASSQDLGLAGSDTQYF. The CDR3 DNA reads TGCGCCAGCAGCCAAGATCTCGGACTAGCGGGGTCAGATACGCAGTATTTT.

This clonotype showed up many times. The chain carries TRBV7-8 and TRBJ2-2; 7 positions agree with TRBD2. This CDR3 is built from 15 residues. In germline, CDR1 is SGHVS, CDR2 FQNEAQ. The junction had 6 bases not matched to a gene; V was cut back by 2 bases and J by 6 bases. Here the CDR3 DNA reads TGTGCCAGCAGCTTATGGACTAGTGATGCCGGGGAGCTGTTTTTT. Translation: CASSLWTSDAGELFF.

At least ten counts were recorded for this clonotype. V usage is TRBV27 and J usage is TRBJ1-1, with 9 bases lining up with TRBD1. Trimming cost V 0 bases and J 3 bases; bases outside gene matches: 2. This CDR3 contains 15 residues. Germline CDR1 reads MNHEY; CDR2 reads SMNVEV (reference sequence). CDR3 sequence: CASSLSGTGYTEAFF. In DNA, the CDR3 is TGTGCCAGCAGTTTATCGGGGACAGGGTACACTGAAGCTTTCTTT.

This clonotype has ten or more counts. The chain uses TRBV5-4 and TRBJ2-3; TRBD2 matches 12 bases. CDR3 length: 19 residues. Germline CDR1 and CDR2: SGHNT and YYREEE (reference sequence). V was clipped by 3 bases and J by 1 base; unmatched bases: 12. For the CDR3, the DNA is TGTGCCAGCAGCTCTCACAGGACTAGCGGGGTCTGGGGCACAGATACGCAGTATTTT. Translated, it gives CASSSHRTSGVWGTDTQYF.

This clonotype occurred a few times. The chain uses TRBV9 and TRBJ1-2, with D hard to call. Germline V gene sequence: CDR1 SGDLS, CDR2 YYNGEE. The CDR3 is 12 residues long. With 7 bases removed from V and 6 bases from J, the gap between germline ends came to 13 bases. The CDR3 loop reads CASYRRVNGYTF. CDR3 DNA sequence: TGTGCCAGCTACCGTAGGGTAAATGGCTACACCTTC. Full variable domain (outside the CDR3, taken from reference TRBV9 and TRBJ1-2): DSGVTQTPKHLITATGQRVTLRCSPRSGDLSVYWYQQSLDQGLQFLIQYYNGEERAKGNILERFSAQQFPDLHSELNLSSLELGDSALYFCASYRRVNGYTFGSGTRLTVV.

This clonotype was counted at least ten times. The chain joins TRBV27 to TRBJ2-3; 7 bases are shared with TRBD1. The CDR3 runs 15 residues. With 3 bases clipped from V and 1 base from J, the junction kept 4 bases outside the gene matches. Germline CDR1 is MNHEY and CDR2 is SMNVEV (reference sequence). The CDR3 spells CASSFRQGGTDTQYF. Here the CDR3 DNA reads TGTGCCAGCAGTTTTCGGCAGGGGGGCACAGATACGCAGTATTTT.

This clonotype was seen only a few times. The J gene is TRBJ2-5, the V gene TRBV12-5; the D call may be TRBD1 or TRBD2 (6 bases each). The CDR3 is 11 amino acids. The V gene's germline CDR1 is LGHNT and CDR2 FRNRAP. Trimming took 5 bases from V and 10 from J, leaving 11 bases between them. CDR3 amino acids: CASGGGGLQYF. CDR3 bases: TGTGCTAGTGGTGGAGGGGGGCTCCAGTACTTC.

As concerns this clonotype: At one of its ends the junction is not consistent with the germline gene, which may arise from a read error. The CDR3 region has the DNA TGTGCCAGAGATCCCTGGACAGAGGCGAACACCGGGGAGCTGCTTTTT. Protein: CARDPWTEANTGELLF. This chain uses TRBV11-3 with TRBJ2-2; D is perhaps TRBD1 (6 bases). The CDR3 is made up of 16 amino acids. CDR1 SGHNT and CDR2 YENEEA come from the germline V gene.

The rearrangement joins TRBV12-3 or TRBV12-4 to TRBJ1-4; 8 nucleotides line up with TRBD1. Germline trimming cut 6 bases from V and 6 bases from J; bases unmatched to any gene: 9. The CDR3 sequence is 15 residues long. CDR3 in DNA: TGTGCCAGCAGAGCTACGACAGGGGTTTATGAAAAACTGTTTTTT. This codes for CASRATTGVYEKLFF.

This clonotype was recorded a few times. The V and J genes are TRBV20-1 and TRBJ2-3; D is tentatively TRBD1 or TRBD2 (6 bases each). Trimming pared 2 bases from V and 4 bases from J, leaving 19 bases between. Germline assignment: CDR1 DFQATT and CDR2 SNEGSKA (reference sequence). This CDR3 comprises 16 residues. CDR3 loop: CSARYVSGAPPDTQYF. The CDR3 coding sequence is TGCAGTGCTAGATATGTTTCGGGGGCCCCCCCAGATACGCAGTATTTT.

This chain joins TRBV28 and TRBJ2-2; D is ambiguous. The CDR3 consists of 16 residues. V lost 6 bases and J 0 bases, leaving 14 bases between the germline ends. Germline V gives CDR1 MDHEN, CDR2 SYDVKM. The CDR3 DNA follows: TGTGCCAGCAGGCCCCTTGACCGAGCGAACACCGGGGAGCTGTTTTTT. Translating it yields CASRPLDRANTGELFF.

This clonotype was seen at least ten times. The CDR3: CASSDGLKGGAYEQYF. The CDR3 DNA sequence: TGTGCCAGCAGCGACGGTCTCAAGGGCGGGGCCTACGAGCAGTACTTC. The J gene is TRBJ2-7, the V gene TRBV9; maybe TRBD2 (6 bases). The germline gives CDR1 SGDLS, CDR2 YYNGEE. Trimming left V 3 bases short and J 2 bases short, with 18 bases between. This CDR3 contains 16 residues. Supplemented by reference TRBV9 and TRBJ2-7, the full variable domain reads DSGVTQTPKHLITATGQRVTLRCSPRSGDLSVYWYQQSLDQGLQFLIQYYNGEERAKGNILERFSAQQFPDLHSELNLSSLELGDSALYFCASSDGLKGGAYEQYFGPGTRLTVT.

This clonotype showed up just a few times. The rearrangement links TRBV2 to TRBJ2-3, with TRBD2 matching 11 bases. The ends lost 6 bases at V and 11 bases at J; junction bases unmatched: 22. CDR3 length: 18 residues. Germline CDR1 reads SNHLY; CDR2 reads FYNNEI. DNA for the CDR3: TGTGCCAGCAGACGGACTAGCGGGTCTTCCCTCAACGATTTGTGGCAGTATTTT. Translation: CASRRTSGSSLNDLWQYF.

This clonotype showed up just a few times. This rearrangement joins TRBV12-3 or TRBV12-4 to TRBJ1-1; a possible D gene is TRBD1 (6 bases). V gave up 6 bases and J gave up 8 bases, with 16 bases separating them. The CDR3 contains 13 residues. CDR3 protein: CASSSPGGPEAFF. The CDR3 nucleotides read TGTGCCAGCAGCTCACCCGGGGGGCCCGAAGCTTTCTTT.

This clonotype was detected many times. The chain combines TRBV15 with TRBJ2-1; the D call may be TRBD1 or TRBD2 (5 bases each). Germline CDR1 and CDR2: LNHNV and YYDKDF (reference sequence). V was shortened by 7 bases and J by 0 bases, with 13 bases between the two germline ends. This CDR3 spans 15 amino acids. The CDR3 DNA sequence: TGTGCCACCAACCCTGAGGGGACCTCCTACAATGAGCAGTTCTTC. Its translation is CATNPEGTSYNEQFF.

The chain uses TRBV29-1 and TRBJ2-7; 16 bases align to TRBD2. Germline V gene data show CDR1 as SQVTM and CDR2 as ANQGSEA. The CDR3 is made up of 16 amino acids. V gave up 6 bases and J gave up 1 base; unmatched junction bases: 6. The CDR3 protein is CSVKGLAGGRSYEQYF. The CDR3 bases are TGCAGCGTAAAGGGACTAGCGGGAGGGAGGTCCTACGAGCAGTACTTC.

This clonotype was recorded many times. The chain joins TRBV7-2 to TRBJ2-7; a possible D gene is TRBD1 (5 bases). V was pared by 1 base and J by 2 bases, with 9 bases between. Germline V gene data show CDR1 as SGHTA and CDR2 as FQGNSA. The CDR3 spans 14 residues. The CDR3, as DNA: TGTGCCAGCAGCTTAGGGGGCACAGCCTACGAGCAGTACTTC. Translated: CASSLGGTAYEQYF.

The chain recombines TRBV3-1 with TRBJ2-5; no clear D. Germline loops: CDR1 LGHDT, CDR2 YNNKEL (reference sequence). The ends were cut back, 3 bases at V and 3 bases at J, with 8 bases in the middle. The CDR3 is 13 residues long. CDR3 bases: TGTGCCAGCAGCCATATCCACGAAGAGACCCAGTACTTC. Its protein product is CASSHIHEETQYF.